The 6 T cell receptor beta chains below all came from one sample that was sequenced in a study of shared clonotypes between healthy human individuals. Clones were read by immunoSEQ multiplex PCR, and TCRdb kept only the in-frame ones, dropping some. The sample contains approximately 340,000 clones, less than 85% of which appear only once. The sample was memory CD4+ T cells sorted from blood. Noted subset: CD45RA-negative fraction. Receptors were obtained from a man between 25 and 39 years old in good health.

The chain combines TRBV7-8 with TRBJ2-7; either TRBD1 or TRBD2 may fit D (5 bases each). Looked up from germline, CDR1 is SGHVS and CDR2 is FQNEAQ. V lost 3 bases and J lost 2, with 8 bases in between. CDR3 length equals 13 residues. The CDR3 loop reads CASSLGEPYEQYF. DNA for the CDR3: TGTGCCAGCAGCTTGGGGGAACCCTACGAGCAGTACTTC.

This clone has just one count. The chain carries TRBV11-3 and TRBJ2-3; TRBD2 aligns across 7 bases. CDR1 SGHNT and CDR2 YENEEA come from the germline V gene. The V segment lost 0 bases and the J segment 5 bases; nucleotides outside the gene matches: 8. This CDR3 is 16 amino acids long. The CDR3 sequence: CASSLDQSGGKDTQYF. The CDR3 bases are TGTGCCAGCAGCTTAGATCAGTCGGGAGGAAAAGATACGCAGTATTTT.

The count of this clone is one. This chain uses TRBV5-1 with TRBJ2-1; maybe TRBD2 (6 bases). V was clipped by 4 bases and J by 8 bases, with 13 bases between them. This CDR3 is 13 amino acids long. Germline loops: CDR1 SGHRS, CDR2 YFSETQ. Here the CDR3 DNA reads TGCGCCAGCAGCCCCGCCGGGACTCATGAGCAGTTCTTC. This sequence encodes CASSPAGTHEQFF.

About this clone itself: The sample contains more than one DNA sequence encoding this CDR3. The chain has TRBV20-1 and TRBJ2-3; no clear D gene. Trimming left V 6 bases short and J 4 bases short, with 8 bases between. CDR3 length: 11 residues. Looked up from germline, CDR1 is DFQATT and CDR2 is SNEGSKA (reference sequence). CDR3 protein: CSAYSPDTQYF. In DNA, the CDR3 is TGCAGTGCCTATTCTCCAGATACGCAGTATTTT.

V and J are TRBV11-3 and TRBJ2-5; D call uncertain. V lost 4 bases to trimming and J lost 1 base, with 7 bases between them. CDR1 and CDR2 from the germline V gene are SGHNT and YENEEA. This CDR3 region has 13 residues. CDR3 loop: CASSSSRQETQYF. CDR3 coding DNA: TGTGCCAGCAGCTCTAGTCGCCAAGAGACCCAGTACTTC.

This clone was counted at least ten times. The chain employs TRBV2 and TRBJ1-2; the match to TRBD1 covers 7 bases. V was clipped by 5 bases and J by 3 bases; unmatched bases: 6. Germline values: CDR1 SNHLY, CDR2 FYNNEI. CDR3 length: 14 residues. The CDR3 sequence: CASSNYGQDYGYTF. CDR3 nucleotides: TGTGCCAGCAGTAACTATGGACAGGACTATGGCTACACCTTC.